The sample holds a few counts of the clone carrying this TCR beta chain. Its antigen remains unidentified. The data are from a study of T cells after yellow fever vaccination. Whole-study results and caveats: The booster response re-showed most primary clones: about 96% CD4, more than 80% CD8.

MiXCR, run by TCRdb on the 5' RACE reads, gives a single entry per CDR3 protein. The sample has 200,000 or so distinct CDR3 sequences; around 6.7% are singletons. The source was CD4+ T cells sorted from PBMCs, collected on the day of the yellow fever booster vaccination. This sequence originates from a man between 25 and 39 years old who received the YFV17D yellow fever vaccine.

DNA of the CDR3: TGTGCCAGCAGCCACCGGGCGGATACGCAGTATTTT. Its protein is CASSHRADTQYF. This chain joins TRBV3-1 and TRBJ2-3; D gene ambiguous. Germline assignment: CDR1 LGHDT and CDR2 YNNKEL (reference sequence). V was trimmed by 3 bases and J by 6 bases, leaving 7 bases between them. The CDR3 consists of 12 residues.